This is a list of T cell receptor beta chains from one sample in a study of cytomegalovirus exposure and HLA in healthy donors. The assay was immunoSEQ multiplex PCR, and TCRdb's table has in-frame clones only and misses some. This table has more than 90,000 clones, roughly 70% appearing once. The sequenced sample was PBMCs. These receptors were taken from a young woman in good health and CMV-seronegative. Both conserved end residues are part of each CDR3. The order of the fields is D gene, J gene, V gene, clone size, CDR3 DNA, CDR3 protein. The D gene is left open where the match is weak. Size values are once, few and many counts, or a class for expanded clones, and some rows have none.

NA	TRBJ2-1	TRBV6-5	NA	TGTGCCAGCAGTTACCAATCCTACAATGAGCAGTTCTTC	CASSYQSYNEQFF
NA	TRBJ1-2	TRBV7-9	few	TGTGCCAGCAGCTTGGGGCTGGACTATGGCTACACCTTC	CASSLGLDYGYTF
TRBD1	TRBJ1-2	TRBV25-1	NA	TGTGCCAGCAGTGAACGCGGACAGGACGGCTATGGCTACACCTTC	CASSERGQDGYGYTF
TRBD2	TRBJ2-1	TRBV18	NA	TGTGCCAGCTCACCCCCGGGACTAGTCTTCGATGAGCAGTTCTTC	CASSPPGLVFDEQFF
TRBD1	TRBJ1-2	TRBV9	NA	TGTGCCAGCAGCGTGCTGACAGGGGTATATGGCTACACCTTC	CASSVLTGVYGYTF
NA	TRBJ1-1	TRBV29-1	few	TGCAGCGCACTTCCCGGACTCTACACTGAAGCTTTCTTT	CSALPGLYTEAFF
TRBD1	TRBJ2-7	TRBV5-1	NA	TGCGCCAGCAGCACTACAACAGGGGACCTGACCTACGAGCAGTACTTC	CASSTTTGDLTYEQYF
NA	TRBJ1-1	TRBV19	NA	TGTGCCAGTAGTACCCGACAGGTTTATGAAGCTTTCTTT	CASSTRQVYEAFF
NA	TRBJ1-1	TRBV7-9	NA	TGTGCCAGCACACCGGGGGGGACTGGCCCTGAAGCTTTCTTT	CASTPGGTGPEAFF
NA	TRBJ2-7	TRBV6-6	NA	TGTGCCAGCAGTTCCCACAGGAGCTCCTACGAGCAGTACTTC	CASSSHRSSYEQYF
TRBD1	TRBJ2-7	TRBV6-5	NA	TGTGCCAGCCAAATCCGGGACAGATCCTACGAGCAGTACTTC	CASQIRDRSYEQYF
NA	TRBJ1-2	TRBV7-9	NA	TGTGCCAGCAGCTTAGAGCGGCAGAGCTATGGCTACACCTTC	CASSLERQSYGYTF
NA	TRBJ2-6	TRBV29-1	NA	TGCAGCGCCCTCTCTGGGGCCAACGTCCTGACTTTC	CSALSGANVLTF
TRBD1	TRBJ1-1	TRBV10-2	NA	TGCGCCAGCACCCCGGGACAGCTGAACACTGAAGCTTTCTTT	CASTPGQLNTEAFF
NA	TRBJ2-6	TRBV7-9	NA	TGTGCCAGCAGCTTAGAGGCGGTCTCTGGGGCCAACGTCCTGACTTTC	CASSLEAVSGANVLTF
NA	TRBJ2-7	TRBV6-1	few	TGTGCCAGCAGTGAAGCGCTTCGGCAGGGGACCTACGAGCAGTACTTC	CASSEALRQGTYEQYF
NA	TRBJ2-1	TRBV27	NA	TGTGCCAGCAGTTTATTCGCGGGAGAGCAGTTCTTC	CASSLFAGEQFF
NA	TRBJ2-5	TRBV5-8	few	TGTGCCAGCAGCTTGGACGGCCAAGAGACCCAGTACTTC	CASSLDGQETQYF
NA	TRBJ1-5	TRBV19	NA	TGTGCCAGCAGCCTGAGGATCATACTTAGCAATCAGCCCCAGCATTTT	CASSLRIILSNQPQHF
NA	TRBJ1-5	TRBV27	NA	TGTGCCAGCAGTTTAGGGACATTCGGACCCCAGCATTTT	CASSLGTFGPQHF
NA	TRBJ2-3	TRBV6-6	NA	TGTGCCGCGGGCCTAGGGGGAGATACGCAGTATTTT	CAAGLGGDTQYF
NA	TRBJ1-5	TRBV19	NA	TGTGCCAGTAGTGCTCAGGGGTTCTACAATCAGCCCCAGCATTTT	CASSAQGFYNQPQHF